This passage covers 10 T cell receptor beta chains from one sample sequenced in a study of T cells in Graves' hyperthyroidism and ophthalmopathy. The TCR beta CDR3 regions underwent amplification using RNA transcripts as the source. HTBI primers drove first-round RT-PCR of the TCR CDR3. Via MiXCR, TCRdb re-called the multiplex PCR reads, giving one row per CDR3 protein. Seen here are fewer than 400,000 distinct CDR3 sequences, roughly 17% observed once, and the top ten hold 33%. The source material was blood. These receptors were collected from a man under 40 with Graves' hyperthyroidism.

The table lists this clonotype with many counts. This chain joins TRBV3-1 and TRBJ1-3; D is unclear. There are 12 residues in the CDR3. The V gene lost 10 bases and the J gene lost 3 bases, with 10 bases spanning the gap. In germline, CDR1 is LGHDT, CDR2 YNNKEL (reference sequence). CDR3 nucleotide sequence: TGTGCCACGGCCCGAGGTGGAAACACCATATATTTT. It is translated as CATARGGNTIYF.

This clonotype was found many times. V and J are TRBV11-2 and TRBJ2-1; D not resolved. Trimming stripped 1 base from V and 6 bases from J, with 13 bases between. The CDR3 is made up of 15 amino acids. Germline V gene lookup returns CDR1 SGHAT and CDR2 FQNNGV. The CDR3 here is CASSLAPSSFNEQFF. The CDR3, as DNA: TGTGCCAGCAGCTTAGCGCCTAGTAGCTTCAATGAGCAGTTCTTC.

The chain uses TRBV15 and TRBJ1-1; D may be TRBD1 (5 bases). Germline CDR1 LNHNV, CDR2 YYDKDF (reference sequence). The CDR3 contains 17 residues. Trimming removed 0 bases from V and 0 bases from J, with 14 bases in between. CDR3 protein: CATSRDGVRDLNTEAFF. In DNA form, the CDR3 reads TGTGCCACCAGCAGAGATGGGGTCCGGGACTTGAACACTGAAGCTTTCTTT.

The CDR3 coding sequence is TGTGCCATCAGTGATGGCCGGGGGAATTACAATGAGCAGTTCTTC. This gives the protein CAISDGRGNYNEQFF. The rearrangement joins TRBV10-3 to TRBJ2-1, with D perhaps matching TRBD2 (6 bases). The germline V gene encodes CDR1 ENHRY and CDR2 SYGVKD. This CDR3 has 15 amino acids. Trimming removed 3 bases from V and 4 bases from J, with 13 bases in between.

In its sample, this clonotype was seen a few times. The V call is TRBV4-1, the J call TRBJ2-7, with D possibly being TRBD2 (6 bases). The CDR3 contains 16 residues. V lost 0 bases, J lost 0 bases, and 12 bases lay in between. Germline V lookup: CDR1 MGHRA, CDR2 YSYEKL. CDR3 region: CASSQDLAEGSYEQYF. As DNA, the CDR3 is TGCGCCAGCAGCCAAGATCTTGCGGAGGGCTCCTACGAGCAGTACTTC.

With respect to this clonotype: A junction boundary mismatches the germline segment, possibly from a read error. The CDR3 DNA sequence: TGTGTCAGCAGCTTCGGGAACACCGGGGAGCTGTTTTTT. This translates into CVSSFGNTGELFF. J is TRBJ2-2 and V is TRBV7-9; D not certain. CDR1 is SEHNR, CDR2 FQNEAQ, per germline (reference sequence). The CDR3 totals 13 residues.

This clonotype has at least ten counts. The CDR3 DNA is TGTGCCACCCAGCTAGGATTGGGTACCGGGGAGCTGTTTTTT. Residues: CATQLGLGTGELFF. J is TRBJ2-2 and V is TRBV6-1; D remains unclear. The CDR3 length is 14 residues. The V end was cut by 10 bases, the J end by 5 bases, with 17 bases between. Germline V gives CDR1 MNHNS, CDR2 SASEGT.

The V and J genes are TRBV18 and TRBJ2-7; the D gene is possibly TRBD1 (5 bases). Germline CDR1 reads KGHSH; CDR2 reads LQKENI. V was cut by 3 bases and J by 5 bases, with 11 bases left in between. This CDR3 is 13 amino acids long. The DNA for the CDR3 is TGTGCCAGCTCACCCTTTTTAGGGGACGAGCAGTACTTC. As protein: CASSPFLGDEQYF.

The rearrangement joins TRBV6-1 to TRBJ2-1, with D possibly TRBD2 on 5 matching bases. Germline lookup yields CDR1 MNHNS and CDR2 SASEGT. V was shortened by 6 bases and J by 0 bases, with 12 bases between the two germline ends. The CDR3 totals 15 residues. CDR3 sequence (DNA): TGTGCCAGCAGGCGGGCCTCGGACTCCTACAATGAGCAGTTCTTC. Translated, it gives CASRRASDSYNEQFF.

The rearrangement joins TRBV18 to TRBJ2-1; perhaps TRBD1 as D (6 bases). There are 15 residues in the CDR3. V dropped 3 bases and J dropped 2 bases, with 11 bases sitting between them. Germline CDR1 reads KGHSH; CDR2 reads LQKENI. DNA for the CDR3: TGTGCCAGCTCACCGAGAGGACAGCCCTACAATGAGCAGTTCTTC. Its translation is CASSPRGQPYNEQFF.